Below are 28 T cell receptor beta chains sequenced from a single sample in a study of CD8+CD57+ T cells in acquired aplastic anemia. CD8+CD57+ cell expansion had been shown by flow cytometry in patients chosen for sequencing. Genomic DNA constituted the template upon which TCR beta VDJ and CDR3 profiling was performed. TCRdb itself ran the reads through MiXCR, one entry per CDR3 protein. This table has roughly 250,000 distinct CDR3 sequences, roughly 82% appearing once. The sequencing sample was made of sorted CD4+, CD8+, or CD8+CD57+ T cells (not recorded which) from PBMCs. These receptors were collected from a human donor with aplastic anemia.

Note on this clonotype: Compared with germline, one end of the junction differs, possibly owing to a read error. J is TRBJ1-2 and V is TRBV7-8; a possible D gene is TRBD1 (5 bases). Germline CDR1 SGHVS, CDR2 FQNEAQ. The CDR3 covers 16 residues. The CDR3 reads CASSLHRDGIVYAYTF. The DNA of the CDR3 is TGTGCCAGCAGCTTGCATAGGGACGGGATAGTATATGCCTACACCTTC. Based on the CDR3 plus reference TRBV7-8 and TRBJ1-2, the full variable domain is GAGVSQSPRYKVAKRGQDVALRCDPISGHVSLFWYQQALGQGPEFLTYFQNEAQLDKSGLPSDRFFAERPEGSVSTLKIQRTQQEDSAVYLCASSLHRDGIVYAYTFGSGTRLTVV.

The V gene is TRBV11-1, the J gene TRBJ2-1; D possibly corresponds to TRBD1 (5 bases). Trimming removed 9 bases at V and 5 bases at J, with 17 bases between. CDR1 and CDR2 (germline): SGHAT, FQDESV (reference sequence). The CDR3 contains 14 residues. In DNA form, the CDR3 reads TGTGCCAGTAGAAGACATCCGACAGACAATGAGCAGTTCTTC. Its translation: CASRRHPTDNEQFF.

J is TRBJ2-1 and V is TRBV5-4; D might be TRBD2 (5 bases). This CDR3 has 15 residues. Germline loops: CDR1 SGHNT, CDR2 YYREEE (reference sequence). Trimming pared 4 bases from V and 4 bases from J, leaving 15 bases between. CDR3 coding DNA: TGTGCCAGCAGCATGGGTTTGAGAGGGTACAATGAGCAGTTCTTC. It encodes CASSMGLRGYNEQFF. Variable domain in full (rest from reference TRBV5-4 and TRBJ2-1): ETGVTQSPTHLIKTRGQQVTLRCSSQSGHNTVSWYQQALGQGPQFIFQYYREEENGRGNFPPRFSGLQFPNYSSELNVNALELDDSALYLCASSMGLRGYNEQFFGPGTRLTVL.

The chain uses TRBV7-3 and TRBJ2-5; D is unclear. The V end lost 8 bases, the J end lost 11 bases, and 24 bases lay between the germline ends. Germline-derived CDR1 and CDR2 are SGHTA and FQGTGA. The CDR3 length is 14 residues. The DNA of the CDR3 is TGTGCCAGCTCAAGAGAGTCCAACGCCGTTGAACAGTACTTC. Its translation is CASSRESNAVEQYF. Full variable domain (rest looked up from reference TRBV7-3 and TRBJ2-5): GAGVSQTPSNKVTEKGKYVELRCDPISGHTALYWYRQSLGQGPEFLIYFQGTGAADDSGLPNDRFFAVRPEGSVSTLKIQRTERGDSAVYLCASSRESNAVEQYFGPGTRLLVL.

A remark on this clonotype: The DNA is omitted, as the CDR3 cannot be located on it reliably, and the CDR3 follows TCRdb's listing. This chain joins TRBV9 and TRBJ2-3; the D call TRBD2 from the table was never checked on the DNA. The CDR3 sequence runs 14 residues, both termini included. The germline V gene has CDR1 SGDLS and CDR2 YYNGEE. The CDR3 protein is CASGVAGSLQYFDF.

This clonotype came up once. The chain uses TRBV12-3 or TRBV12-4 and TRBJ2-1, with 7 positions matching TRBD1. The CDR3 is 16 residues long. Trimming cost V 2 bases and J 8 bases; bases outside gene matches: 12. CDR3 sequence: CASSLQRGGAGDEQFF. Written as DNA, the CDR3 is TGTGCCAGCAGTTTACAAAGAGGGGGCGCAGGTGATGAGCAGTTCTTC.

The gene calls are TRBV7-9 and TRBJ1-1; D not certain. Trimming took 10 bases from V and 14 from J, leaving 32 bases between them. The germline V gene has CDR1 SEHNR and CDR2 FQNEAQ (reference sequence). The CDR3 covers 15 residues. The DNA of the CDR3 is TGTGCCAACGAGGTAGCGGCGTACCAAGAGACTGAGTACTTCTTT. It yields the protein CANEVAAYQETEYFF.

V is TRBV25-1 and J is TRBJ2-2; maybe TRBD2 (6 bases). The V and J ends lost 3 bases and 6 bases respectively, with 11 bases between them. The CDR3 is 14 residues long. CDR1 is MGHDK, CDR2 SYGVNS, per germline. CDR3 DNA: TGTGCCAGCAGTGACGGCGGGATCCCCGGGGAGCTGTTTTTT. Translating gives CASSDGGIPGELFF. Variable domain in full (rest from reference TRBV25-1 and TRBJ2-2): EADIYQTPRYLVIGTGKKITLECSQTMGHDKMYWYQQDPGMELHLIHYSYGVNSTEKGDLSSESTVSRIRTEHFPLTLESARPSHTSQYLCASSDGGIPGELFFGEGSRLTVL.

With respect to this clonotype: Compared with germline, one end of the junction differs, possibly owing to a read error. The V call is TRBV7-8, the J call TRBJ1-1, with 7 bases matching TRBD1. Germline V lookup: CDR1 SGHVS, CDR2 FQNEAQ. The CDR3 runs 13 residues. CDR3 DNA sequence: TGTGCCAGCAGCTTACCAGGGGGTCCCGATACGCAGTTT. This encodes CASSLPGGPDTQF.

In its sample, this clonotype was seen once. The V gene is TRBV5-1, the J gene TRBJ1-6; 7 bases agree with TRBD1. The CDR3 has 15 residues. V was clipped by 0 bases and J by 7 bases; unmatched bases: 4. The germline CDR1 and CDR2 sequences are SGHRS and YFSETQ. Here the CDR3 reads CASSLGDRANSPLHF. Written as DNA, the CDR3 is TGCGCCAGCAGCTTGGGTGACAGGGCGAATTCACCCCTCCACTTT.

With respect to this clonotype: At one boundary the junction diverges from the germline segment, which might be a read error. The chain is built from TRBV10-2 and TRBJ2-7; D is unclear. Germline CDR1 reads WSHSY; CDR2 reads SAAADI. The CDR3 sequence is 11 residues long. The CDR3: CASSETSMQYF. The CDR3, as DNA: TGCGCCAGTAGTGAGACGTCCATGCAGTACTTC.

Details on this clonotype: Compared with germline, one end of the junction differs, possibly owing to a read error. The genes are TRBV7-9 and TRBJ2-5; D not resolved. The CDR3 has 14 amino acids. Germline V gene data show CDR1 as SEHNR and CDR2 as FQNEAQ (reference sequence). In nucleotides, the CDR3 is TGTGCCACCAGCTTTCGCAGCGAGCGAGAGACCGAGTACTTC. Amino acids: CATSFRSERETEYF.

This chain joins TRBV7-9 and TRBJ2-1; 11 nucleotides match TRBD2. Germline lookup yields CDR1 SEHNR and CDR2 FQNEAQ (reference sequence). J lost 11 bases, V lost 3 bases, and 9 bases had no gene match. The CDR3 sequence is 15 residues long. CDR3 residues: CASSLTSGAGDKQFF. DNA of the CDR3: TGTGCCAGCAGCTTGACTAGCGGGGCCGGAGATAAGCAGTTCTTC.

The CDR3 here is CASSPASFHNEQFF. The CDR3 bases are TGTGCCAGCAGCCCGGCGTCGTTCCACAATGAGCAGTTCTTC. This chain joins TRBV2 and TRBJ1-2; D is undetermined. The end of the DNA aligns better with TRBJ2-1, so the J call may be wrong. Germline V lookup: CDR1 SNHLY, CDR2 FYNNEI. The CDR3 has 14 amino acids.

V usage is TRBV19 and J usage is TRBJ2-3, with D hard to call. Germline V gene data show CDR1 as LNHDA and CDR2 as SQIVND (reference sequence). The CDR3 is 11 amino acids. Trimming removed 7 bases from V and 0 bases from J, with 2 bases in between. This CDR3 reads CASKSTDTQYF. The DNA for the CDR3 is TGTGCCAGTAAGAGCACAGATACGCAGTATTTT.

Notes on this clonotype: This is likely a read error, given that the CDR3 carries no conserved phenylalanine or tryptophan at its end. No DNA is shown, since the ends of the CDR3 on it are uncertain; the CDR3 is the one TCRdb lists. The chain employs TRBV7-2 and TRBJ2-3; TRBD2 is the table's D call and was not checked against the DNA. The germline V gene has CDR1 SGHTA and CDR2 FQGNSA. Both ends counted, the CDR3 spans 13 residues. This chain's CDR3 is CASSSAAGRDYNV.

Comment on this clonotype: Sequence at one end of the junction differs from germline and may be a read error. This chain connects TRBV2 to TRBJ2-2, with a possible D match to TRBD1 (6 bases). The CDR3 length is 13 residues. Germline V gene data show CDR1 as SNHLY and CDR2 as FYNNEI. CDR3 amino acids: CATCAGDTEEQFF. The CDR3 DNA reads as TGTGCCACCTGTGCAGGGGACACCGAGGAGCAGTTTTTC.

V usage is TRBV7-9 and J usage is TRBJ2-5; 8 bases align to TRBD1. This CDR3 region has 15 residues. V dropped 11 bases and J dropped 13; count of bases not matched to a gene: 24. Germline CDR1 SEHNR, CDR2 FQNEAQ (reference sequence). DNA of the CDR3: TGTGCCGGCCAGGGGGCTAGGGAGGCCCAGTACTTCCGGTACTTC. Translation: CAGQGAREAQYFRYF. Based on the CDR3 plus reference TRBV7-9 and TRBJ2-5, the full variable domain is DTGVSQNPRHKITKRGQNVTFRCDPISEHNRLYWYRQTLGQGPEFLTYFQNEAQLEKSRLLSDRFSAERPKGSFSTLEIQRTEQGDSAMYLCAGQGAREAQYFRYFGPGTRLLVL.

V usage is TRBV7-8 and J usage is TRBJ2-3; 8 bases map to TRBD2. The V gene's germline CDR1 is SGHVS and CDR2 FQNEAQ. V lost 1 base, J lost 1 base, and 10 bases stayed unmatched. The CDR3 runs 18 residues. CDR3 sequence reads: CASSLVVSGDGGTDTQYF. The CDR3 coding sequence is TGTGCCAGCAGCTTAGTAGTTAGCGGGGACGGGGGCACAGATACGCAGTATTTT.

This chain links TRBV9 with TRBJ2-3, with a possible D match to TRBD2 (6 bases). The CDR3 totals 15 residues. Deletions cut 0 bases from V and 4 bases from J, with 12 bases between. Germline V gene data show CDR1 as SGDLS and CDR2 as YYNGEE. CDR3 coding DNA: TGTGCCAGCAGCGTAGGTTTAGCGGACCCAGATACGCAGTATTTT. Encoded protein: CASSVGLADPDTQYF.

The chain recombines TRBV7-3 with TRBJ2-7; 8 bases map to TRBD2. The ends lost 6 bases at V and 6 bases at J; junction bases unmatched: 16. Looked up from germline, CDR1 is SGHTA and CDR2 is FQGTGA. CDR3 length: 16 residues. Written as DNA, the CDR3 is TGTGCCAGCAGGTTACCGGGAGGGCCCAACCTGGCCGAGCAGTACGTC. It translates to CASRLPGGPNLAEQYV.

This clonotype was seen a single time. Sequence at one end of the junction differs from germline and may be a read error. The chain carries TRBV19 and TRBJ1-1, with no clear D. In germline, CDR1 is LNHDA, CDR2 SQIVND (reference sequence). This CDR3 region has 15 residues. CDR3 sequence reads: CASSIALRAYNEEFF. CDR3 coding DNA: TGTGCCAGTAGTATAGCTCTCAGAGCCTACAATGAAGAGTTCTTC. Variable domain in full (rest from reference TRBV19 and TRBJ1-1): DGGITQSPKYLFRKEGQNVTLSCEQNLNHDAMYWYRQDPGQGLRLIYYSQIVNDFQKGDIAEGYSVSREKKESFPLTVTSAQKNPTAFYLCASSIALRAYNEEFFGQGTRLTVV.

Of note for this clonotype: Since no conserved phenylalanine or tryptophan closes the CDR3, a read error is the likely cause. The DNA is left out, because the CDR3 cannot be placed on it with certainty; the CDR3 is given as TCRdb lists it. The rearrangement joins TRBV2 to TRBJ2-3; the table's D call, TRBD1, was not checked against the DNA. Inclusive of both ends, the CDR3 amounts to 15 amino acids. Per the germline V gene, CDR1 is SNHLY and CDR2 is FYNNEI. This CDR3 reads CASSDGGMHEQFYGP.

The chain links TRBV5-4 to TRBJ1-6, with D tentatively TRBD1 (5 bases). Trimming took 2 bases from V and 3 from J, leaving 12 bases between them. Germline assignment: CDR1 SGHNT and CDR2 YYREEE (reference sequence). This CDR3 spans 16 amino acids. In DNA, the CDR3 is TGTGCCAGCAGCTTTGGGACTAGCGGCTATAATTCACCCCTCCACTTT. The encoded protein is CASSFGTSGYNSPLHF.

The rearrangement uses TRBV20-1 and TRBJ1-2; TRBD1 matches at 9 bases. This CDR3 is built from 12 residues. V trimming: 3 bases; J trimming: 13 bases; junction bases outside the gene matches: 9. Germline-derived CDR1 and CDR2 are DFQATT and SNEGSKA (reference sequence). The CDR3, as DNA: TGCAGTGCTAGGGGGACAGGGATTCTTCCCACCTTC. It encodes CSARGTGILPTF.

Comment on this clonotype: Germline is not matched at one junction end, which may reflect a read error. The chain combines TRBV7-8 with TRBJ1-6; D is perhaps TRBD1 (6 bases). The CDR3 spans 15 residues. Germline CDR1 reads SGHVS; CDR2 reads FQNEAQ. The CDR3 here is CASSVAGANNSPLHF. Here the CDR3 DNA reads TGTGCCAGCAGCGTAGCGGGGGCTAATAATTCGCCCCTCCACTTT.

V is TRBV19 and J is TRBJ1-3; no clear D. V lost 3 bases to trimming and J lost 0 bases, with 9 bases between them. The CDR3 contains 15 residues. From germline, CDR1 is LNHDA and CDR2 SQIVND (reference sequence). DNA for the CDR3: TGTGCCAGTAGTATGTCCGCGGGCTCTGGAAACACCATATATTTT. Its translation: CASSMSAGSGNTIYF.

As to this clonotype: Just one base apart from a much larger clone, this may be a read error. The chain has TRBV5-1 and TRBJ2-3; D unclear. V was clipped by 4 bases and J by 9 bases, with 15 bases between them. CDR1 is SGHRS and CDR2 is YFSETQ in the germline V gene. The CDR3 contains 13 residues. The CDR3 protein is CASSDYSTNTQYF. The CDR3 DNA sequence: TGCGCCAGCAGCGATTACAGCACCAACACGCAGTATTTT.